Shown below are 8 T cell receptor beta chains from a single sample sequenced in a study of blood T cell repertoires in COVID-19. Sequencing was performed with immunoSEQ multiplex PCR; in TCRdb, only in-frame clones are kept and a portion is missing. The repertoire holds 50,000 to 65,000 clones, with 76% as singletons. The sequencing input was peripheral blood. The receptors here all came from a woman between 45 and 60 years old with active or convalescent COVID-19.

This clone occurred a few times. The V gene is TRBV7-8, the J gene TRBJ2-3, with D perhaps matching TRBD1 (6 bases). This CDR3 has 13 amino acids. Trimming removed 2 bases at V and 6 bases at J, with 9 bases between. Germline V gives CDR1 SGHVS, CDR2 FQNEAQ. In nucleotides, the CDR3 is TGTGCCAGCAGCTTACGTGGGGGCGATACGCAGTATTTT. Its translation is CASSLRGGDTQYF.

This chain links TRBV18 with TRBJ1-1; weak D call: TRBD1 (6 bases). The CDR3 runs to 15 residues. Looked up from germline, CDR1 is KGHSH and CDR2 is LQKENI. Trimming stripped 5 bases from V and 0 bases from J, with 13 bases between. The CDR3: CASSTQTGLNTEAFF. CDR3 in DNA: TGTGCCAGCTCAACTCAGACAGGACTGAACACTGAAGCTTTCTTT.

Comments on this clone: Different DNA sequences within this sample yield the same CDR3. This sequence joins TRBV18 and TRBJ1-2, with D perhaps matching TRBD1 (5 bases). The CDR3 runs to 13 residues. V lost 2 bases and J 7 bases, leaving 11 bases between the germline ends. The germline V gene has CDR1 KGHSH and CDR2 LQKENI. CDR3 region: CASSPSDTRGYTF. For the CDR3, the DNA is TGTGCCAGCTCACCATCGGACACGCGTGGCTACACCTTC.

In its sample, this clone was seen a few times. The V call is TRBV19, the J call TRBJ1-2; TRBD1 agrees at 7 bases. The CDR3 has 15 amino acids. In germline, CDR1 is LNHDA, CDR2 SQIVND (reference sequence). The junction had 6 bases not matched to a gene; V was cut back by 1 base and J by 4 bases. CDR3 sequence (DNA): TGTGCCAGTAGTATAGCTCGACAGGGCGGCTATGGCTACACCTTC. Translating it yields CASSIARQGGYGYTF. Together with reference TRBV19 and TRBJ1-2, the CDR3 gives the full variable domain: DGGITQSPKYLFRKEGQNVTLSCEQNLNHDAMYWYRQDPGQGLRLIYYSQIVNDFQKGDIAEGYSVSREKKESFPLTVTSAQKNPTAFYLCASSIARQGGYGYTFGSGTRLTVV.

This clone was seen a single time. The chain couples TRBV5-6 to TRBJ2-5; 9 positions agree with TRBD2. CDR1 is SGHDT, CDR2 YYEEEE, per germline. V shed 2 bases, J shed 3 bases, and the junction held 2 bases outside the gene matches. The CDR3 totals 14 residues. The CDR3 sequence: CASSLPSGEETQYF. The CDR3 DNA follows: TGTGCCAGCAGCTTACCTAGCGGGGAAGAGACCCAGTACTTC.

The chain uses TRBV7-3 and TRBJ1-3, with unresolved D. Trimming stripped 2 bases from V and 4 bases from J, with 12 bases between. Germline V gene sequence: CDR1 SGHTA, CDR2 FQGTGA. The CDR3 has 15 residues. As DNA, the CDR3 is TGTGCCAGCAGCTTATTCGGAGGAGGAGGAAACACCATATATTTT. As protein: CASSLFGGGGNTIYF.

The V and J genes are TRBV5-1 and TRBJ2-5; 8 nucleotides align to TRBD1. Losses at the gene ends were 4 bases for V and 4 bases for J; bases not matched to a gene: 9. Per the germline V gene, CDR1 is SGHRS and CDR2 is YFSETQ. The CDR3 is 15 residues long. CDR3 nucleotides: TGCGCCAGCAGCACGGGACAGGTTGGTGGAGAGACCCAGTACTTC. Amino acids: CASSTGQVGGETQYF.

The genes are TRBV19 and TRBJ2-1; D is undetermined. Germline CDR1 and CDR2: LNHDA and SQIVND (reference sequence). Trimming shortened V by 4 bases and J by 8 bases, and 18 bases separated the two germline ends. The CDR3 loop spans 15 amino acids. The CDR3 protein is CASSNTARTLDEQFF. CDR3 in DNA: TGTGCCAGTAGTAACACAGCCCGCACATTGGATGAGCAGTTCTTC.